The 17 T cell receptor beta chains below all came from one sample that was sequenced in a study of CD4 T cells in relation to SARS-CoV-2 and coronaviruses. The table came from immunoSEQ multiplex PCR; TCRdb's copy has only in-frame clones and leaves some out. This repertoire shows around 31,000 clones, about three quarters found once; its top ten account for approximately 13%. CD4+ T cells from unexposed donors were obtained before the COVID-19 pandemic (2011-2018). CD4+ T cells were isolated from the cells after around 9 days of culture. These receptors' antigens are unknown. Sequenced sample: CD4+ T cells from PBMCs, cultured in vitro. These receptor sequences come from a human donor in good health.

This clone appeared a few times. The rearrangement joins TRBV10-1 to TRBJ2-7; D is unresolved. V dropped 4 bases and J dropped 7 bases, with 26 bases sitting between them. CDR3 length equals 17 residues. Germline V gene lookup returns CDR1 WNHNN and CDR2 SYGVQD (reference sequence). The CDR3 DNA follows: TGCGCCAGCAGTGCCTCCCCGTCGTGGGAAAGGAAAGGGGAGCAGTACTTC. Its protein product is CASSASPSWERKGEQYF.

This clone was recorded a few times. This rearrangement joins TRBV30 to TRBJ1-6, with a possible D match to TRBD1 (5 bases). CDR1 and CDR2 (germline): GTSNPN, SVGIG (reference sequence). The CDR3 has 12 amino acids. V was clipped by 8 bases and J by 7 bases, with 12 bases between them. The CDR3 reads CAVDRVNSPLHF. The DNA of the CDR3 is TGTGCCGTTGACAGAGTAAATTCACCCCTCCACTTT.

The chain has TRBV10-1 and TRBJ2-7, with D unclear. CDR1 is WNHNN, CDR2 SYGVQD, per germline (reference sequence). Trimming removed 2 bases at V and 6 bases at J, with 8 bases between. The CDR3 extends over 12 amino acids. In DNA form, the CDR3 reads TGCGCCAGCAGTGAGAACAGATTCGAGCAGTACTTC. Protein product: CASSENRFEQYF.

The gene calls are TRBV29-1 and TRBJ2-5; 8 positions agree with TRBD1. The CDR3 spans 12 residues. Germline loops: CDR1 SQVTM, CDR2 ANQGSEA. Germline trimming cut 6 bases from V and 5 bases from J; bases unmatched to any gene: 5. CDR3 sequence reads: CSVRTGWETQYF. CDR3 DNA sequence: TGCAGCGTGCGGACAGGGTGGGAGACCCAGTACTTC.

This chain uses TRBV7-2 with TRBJ2-3, with TRBD2 matching 7 bases. This CDR3 has 16 residues. With V trimmed by 1 base and J by 4 bases, 8 bases remained unmatched. Germline V lookup: CDR1 SGHTA, CDR2 FQGNSA. CDR3 loop: CASSLVRRGGSDTQYF. In DNA form, the CDR3 reads TGTGCCAGCAGCTTAGTTCGGCGGGGAGGGTCAGATACGCAGTATTTT. The variable domain in full, completed from reference TRBV7-2 and TRBJ2-3, reads GAGVSQSPSNKVTEKGKDVELRCDPISGHTALYWYRQSLGQGLEFLIYFQGNSAPDKSGLPSDRFSAERTGGSVSTLTIQRTQQEDSAVYLCASSLVRRGGSDTQYFGPGTRLTVL.

The genes are TRBV5-1 and TRBJ2-1; D call uncertain. This CDR3 is 15 amino acids long. Germline V gives CDR1 SGHRS, CDR2 YFSETQ. Trimming removed 0 bases from V and 8 bases from J, with 15 bases in between. DNA of the CDR3: TGCGCCAGCAGCTTGGCCGGTGATTTAAGCGATGAGCAGTTCTTC. Encoded protein: CASSLAGDLSDEQFF.

The V and J genes are TRBV5-1 and TRBJ2-1, with 8 bases lining up with TRBD1. Looked up from germline, CDR1 is SGHRS and CDR2 is YFSETQ. The V segment lost 2 bases and the J segment 10 bases; nucleotides outside the gene matches: 8. This CDR3 has 14 amino acids. This chain's CDR3 is CASSLQDREEEQFF. The CDR3 DNA is TGCGCCAGCAGCTTACAGGACAGGGAAGAGGAGCAGTTCTTC.

This clone has just a few counts. V gene TRBV2 combines with J gene TRBJ1-5, with TRBD1 matching 9 bases. Germline CDR1 and CDR2: SNHLY and FYNNEI. This CDR3 has 14 amino acids. The V segment lost 4 bases and the J segment 2 bases; nucleotides outside the gene matches: 0. CDR3 loop: CASSGTGGNQPQHF. CDR3 DNA sequence: TGTGCCAGCAGTGGGACAGGGGGCAATCAGCCCCAGCATTTT.

This chain joins TRBV6-6 and TRBJ1-5, with unresolved D. This CDR3 comprises 14 residues. V dropped 7 bases and J dropped 0 bases, with 10 bases sitting between them. Germline loops: CDR1 MNHNY, CDR2 SVGAGI (reference sequence). CDR3 DNA sequence: TGTGCCAGCACTCAATCCTTTAGCAATCAGCCCCAGCATTTT. Encoded protein: CASTQSFSNQPQHF.

V and J are TRBV6-5 and TRBJ2-1, with 9 bases matching TRBD2. The length of the CDR3 is 15 residues. Germline V gene lookup returns CDR1 MNHEY and CDR2 SVGAGI. J lost 9 bases, V lost 2 bases, and 8 bases had no gene match. The CDR3 reads CASSYGLAGNREQFF. CDR3 nucleotides: TGTGCCAGCAGTTACGGCCTAGCGGGGAACCGTGAGCAGTTCTTC.

The chain links TRBV18 to TRBJ2-5, with D perhaps matching TRBD1 (6 bases). Trimming took off 6 bases at V and 2 bases at J, with 13 bases between the two ends. This CDR3 region has 14 residues. Germline CDR1 reads KGHSH; CDR2 reads LQKENI. The DNA of the CDR3 is TGTGCCAGCTCCTATCAAGGGGGACAAGAGACCCAGTACTTC. Protein sequence: CASSYQGGQETQYF.

This clone turned up a few times. The chain joins TRBV5-1 to TRBJ1-6, with unresolved D. Germline values: CDR1 SGHRS, CDR2 YFSETQ. The CDR3 contains 16 residues. The germline V and J ends were trimmed by 2 bases and 5 bases, with 14 bases remaining between them. The chain's CDR3 is CASSLNPGRDNSPLHF. The DNA for the CDR3 is TGCGCCAGCAGCTTAAACCCCGGACGGGATAATTCACCCCTCCACTTT.

The chain recombines TRBV5-1 with TRBJ1-1, with D hard to call. V was shortened by 5 bases and J by 6 bases, with 14 bases between the two germline ends. CDR1 SGHRS and CDR2 YFSETQ come from the germline V gene. The CDR3 consists of 13 residues. The chain's CDR3 is CASSLRVGSEAFF. DNA for the CDR3: TGCGCCAGCAGTCTTCGGGTAGGCTCTGAAGCTTTCTTT.

The chain uses TRBV4-1 and TRBJ2-3; 13 nucleotides line up with TRBD2. Germline CDR1 reads MGHRA; CDR2 reads YSYEKL. The CDR3 length is 17 residues. The trim removed 4 bases at V and 1 base at J, leaving 5 bases unmatched. CDR3: CASSLTSGGLRTDTQYF. In DNA, the CDR3 is TGCGCCAGCAGCCTGACTAGCGGGGGGTTACGCACAGATACGCAGTATTTT.

The sample holds a few counts of this clone. In nucleotides, the CDR3 is TGTGCCAGTAAGCTAGCGGGGGGTCACAATGAGCAGTTCTTC. Protein: CASKLAGGHNEQFF. The chain links TRBV6-5 to TRBJ2-1; the match to TRBD2 covers 11 bases. The V and J ends lost 9 bases and 5 bases, in that order; junction bases with no gene match: 6. The germline CDR1 and CDR2 sequences are MNHEY and SVGAGI. The CDR3 is 14 residues long.

This chain links TRBV4-2 with TRBJ2-5; 14 bases line up with TRBD2. From germline, CDR1 is LGHNA and CDR2 YNFKEQ. CDR3 length: 17 residues. V lost 6 bases, J lost 5 bases, and 11 bases stayed unmatched. DNA for the CDR3: TGTGCCAGCAGTCTGACTAGCGGGGGGGCCGTTGGGGAGACCCAGTACTTC. Translating gives CASSLTSGGAVGETQYF.

The chain combines TRBV5-1 with TRBJ2-1; TRBD2 is a possible D gene (5 bases). The germline V and J ends were trimmed by 4 bases and 2 bases, with 13 bases remaining between them. Germline CDR1 is SGHRS and CDR2 is YFSETQ. The CDR3 extends over 15 amino acids. CDR3 sequence reads: CASSDYRSTYNEQFF. In DNA form, the CDR3 reads TGCGCCAGCAGCGACTACCGATCAACCTACAATGAGCAGTTCTTC.